This T cell receptor beta chain was identified during a study of spatial heterogeneity in lung cancer. This clonotype is medium-sized (0.01 to 0.1%) by share. A unique molecular identifier was carried by every single TCR cDNA molecule. MiXCR, applied by TCRdb to the 5' RACE reads, yields one record per CDR3 protein. Of around 20,000 distinct CDR3 sequences in the sample, less than 9.5% were seen once. Time point noted: blood at routine non-recurrence follow-up after resection. The input material, whole RNA from tumor, nontumor lung or frozen PBMC, was sequenced unsorted. The CDR3 has 16 residues. Germline assignment: CDR1 LGHDT and CDR2 YNNKEL (reference sequence). V dropped 3 bases and J dropped 4; count of bases not matched to a gene: 8.

The TCR sequence derives from a male donor with early-stage non-small cell lung cancer. This sample comprised PBMCs, obtained at follow-up. This chain uses TRBV3-1 with TRBJ2-3, with 9 bases aligning to TRBD2. The chain's CDR3 is CASSQGSGSFADTQYF. The CDR3 region has the DNA TGTGCCAGCAGCCAGGGTAGCGGGAGTTTCGCAGATACGCAGTATTTT.